This T cell receptor beta chain was retrieved from a study of cytomegalovirus exposure and HLA in healthy donors. About the research overall: The approximately 610 first-cohort repertoires shared a platform with the 110 or so validation repertoires, as reported in a later analysis.

General study results and limits: The tendency of first-cohort TCR clusters to co-occur in the 90 to 150 validation repertoires was the finding of a later analysis. A list of approximately 160 TCR beta chains associated with cytomegalovirus was given. Most TCR sequences were uncommon, yet certain public TCRs appeared in many donors.

The CDR3 runs to 13 residues. The V segment lost 3 bases and the J segment 8 bases; nucleotides outside the gene matches: 7. The germline CDR1 and CDR2 sequences are KGHSH and LQKENI. Sequenced by immunoSEQ multiplex PCR; TCRdb stores in-frame clones only, minus some. The sample contains fewer than 400,000 clones, 86% of which appear only once. This clone was recorded only once. Its antigen is not known. The sample taken for sequencing was PBMCs. This chain connects TRBV18 to TRBJ2-7; 7 bases are a match to TRBD1. The clonotype originates from a woman aged 18-29 years in good health and CMV-seronegative. Written as DNA, the CDR3 is TGTGCCAGCTCACCGCCGGGACAGACGAAGCAGTACTTC. Translating it yields CASSPPGQTKQYF.